The entry below describes one T cell receptor (beta chain). What it binds is unknown. This sample is drawn from a study of cytomegalovirus exposure and HLA in healthy donors. Trimming took 3 bases from V and 2 from J; bases not matched to a gene: 5. The CDR3 extends over 15 amino acids. Germline V gives CDR1 LNHNV, CDR2 YYDKDF (reference sequence). Study-level results: Confirmation was obtained in vitro that three CMV-associated chains are specific for CMV antigens.

The donors, nominally healthy at sampling, likely had unrecorded immune exposures. A multiplex PCR was run with 60 Vbeta primers and 13 Jbeta primers. The table came from immunoSEQ multiplex PCR; TCRdb's copy has only in-frame clones and leaves some out. This sample has about 160,000 clones; 70% to 75% occur once, and the top ten carry about 4.3%. The chain recombines TRBV15 with TRBJ2-3; 7 bases align to TRBD1. The sequence was collected from a young man in good health and CMV-seropositive. The sequenced sample consisted of PBMCs. The CDR3 spells CATSSSGTATDTQYF. CDR3 bases: TGTGCCACCAGCAGCTCCGGGACAGCCACAGATACGCAGTATTTT.